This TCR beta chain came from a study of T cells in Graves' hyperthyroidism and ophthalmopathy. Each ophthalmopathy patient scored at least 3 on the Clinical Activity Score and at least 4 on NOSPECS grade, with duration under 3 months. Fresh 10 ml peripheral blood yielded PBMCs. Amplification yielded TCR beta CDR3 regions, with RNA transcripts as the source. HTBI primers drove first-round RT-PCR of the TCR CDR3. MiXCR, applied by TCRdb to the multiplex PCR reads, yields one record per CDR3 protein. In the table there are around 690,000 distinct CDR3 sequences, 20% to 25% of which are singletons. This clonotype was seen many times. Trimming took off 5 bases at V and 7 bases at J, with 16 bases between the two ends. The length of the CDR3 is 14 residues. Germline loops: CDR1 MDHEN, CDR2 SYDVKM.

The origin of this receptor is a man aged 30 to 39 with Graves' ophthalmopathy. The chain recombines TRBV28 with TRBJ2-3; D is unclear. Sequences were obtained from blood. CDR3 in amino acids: CASSPPSRLNTQYF. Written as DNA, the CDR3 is TGTGCCAGCAGTCCCCCTTCTCGGTTAAATACGCAGTATTTT.